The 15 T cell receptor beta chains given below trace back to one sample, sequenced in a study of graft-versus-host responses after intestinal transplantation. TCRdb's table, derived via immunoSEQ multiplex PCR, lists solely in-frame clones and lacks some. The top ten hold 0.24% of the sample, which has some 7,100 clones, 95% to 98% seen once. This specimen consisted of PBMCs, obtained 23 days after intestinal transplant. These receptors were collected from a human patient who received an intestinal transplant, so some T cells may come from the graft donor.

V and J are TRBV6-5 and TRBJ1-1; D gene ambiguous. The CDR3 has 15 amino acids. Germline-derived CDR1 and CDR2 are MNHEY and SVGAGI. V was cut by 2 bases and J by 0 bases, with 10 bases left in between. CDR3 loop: CASSYRDGLNTEAFF. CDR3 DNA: TGTGCCAGCAGTTACCGCGACGGATTGAACACTGAAGCTTTCTTT.

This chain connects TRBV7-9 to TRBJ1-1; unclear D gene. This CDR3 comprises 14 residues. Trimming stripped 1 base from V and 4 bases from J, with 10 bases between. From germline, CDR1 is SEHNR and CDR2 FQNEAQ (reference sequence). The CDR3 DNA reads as TGTGCCAGCAGCTTAGGACTCGGAGCCACTGAAGCTTTCTTT. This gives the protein CASSLGLGATEAFF.

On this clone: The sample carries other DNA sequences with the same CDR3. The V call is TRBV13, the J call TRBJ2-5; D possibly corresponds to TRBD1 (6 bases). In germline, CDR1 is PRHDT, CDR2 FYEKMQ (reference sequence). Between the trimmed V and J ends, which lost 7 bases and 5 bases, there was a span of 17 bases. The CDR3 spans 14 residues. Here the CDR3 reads CASTLGGGHETQYF. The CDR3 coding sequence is TGTGCCAGCACCCTAGGGGGTGGCCACGAGACCCAGTACTTC.

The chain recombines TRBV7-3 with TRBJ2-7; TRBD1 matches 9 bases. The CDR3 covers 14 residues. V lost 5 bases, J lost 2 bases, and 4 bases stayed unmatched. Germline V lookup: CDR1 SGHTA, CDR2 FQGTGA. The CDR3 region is CASSQGQGPYEQYF. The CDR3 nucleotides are TGTGCCAGCAGCCAAGGACAGGGGCCCTACGAGCAGTACTTC.

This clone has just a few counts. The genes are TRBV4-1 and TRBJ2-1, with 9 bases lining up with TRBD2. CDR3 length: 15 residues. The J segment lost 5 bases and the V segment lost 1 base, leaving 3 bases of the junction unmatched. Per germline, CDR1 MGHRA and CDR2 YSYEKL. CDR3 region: CASSQVAGVDNEQFF. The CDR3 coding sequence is TGCGCCAGCAGCCAAGTAGCGGGAGTCGACAATGAGCAGTTCTTC.

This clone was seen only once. CDR3 residues: CASSWGGGERPQHF. The CDR3 bases are TGTGCCAGTAGTTGGGGGGGAGGGGAGAGGCCCCAGCATTTT. The chain couples TRBV19 to TRBJ1-5; tentative D call: TRBD1 (5 bases). The CDR3 contains 14 residues. CDR1 and CDR2 (germline): LNHDA, SQIVND (reference sequence). Trimming stripped 5 bases from V and 9 bases from J, with 17 bases between. Combining the CDR3 with reference TRBV19 and TRBJ1-5 gives the whole variable domain DGGITQSPKYLFRKEGQNVTLSCEQNLNHDAMYWYRQDPGQGLRLIYYSQIVNDFQKGDIAEGYSVSREKKESFPLTVTSAQKNPTAFYLCASSWGGGERPQHFGDGTRLSIL.

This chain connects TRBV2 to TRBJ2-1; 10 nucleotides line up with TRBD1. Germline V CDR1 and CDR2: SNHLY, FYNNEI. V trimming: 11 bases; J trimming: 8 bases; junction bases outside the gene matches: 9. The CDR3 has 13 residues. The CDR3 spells CAGSGTGVDEQFF. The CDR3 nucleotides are TGTGCCGGCTCCGGGACAGGGGTCGATGAGCAGTTCTTC.

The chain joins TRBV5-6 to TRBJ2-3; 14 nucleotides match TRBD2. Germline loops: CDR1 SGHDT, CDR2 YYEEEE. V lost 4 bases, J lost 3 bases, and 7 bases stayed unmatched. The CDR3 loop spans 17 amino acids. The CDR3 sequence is CASSAPGLAGATDTQYF. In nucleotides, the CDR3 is TGTGCCAGCAGCGCGCCGGGACTAGCGGGAGCTACAGATACGCAGTATTTT.

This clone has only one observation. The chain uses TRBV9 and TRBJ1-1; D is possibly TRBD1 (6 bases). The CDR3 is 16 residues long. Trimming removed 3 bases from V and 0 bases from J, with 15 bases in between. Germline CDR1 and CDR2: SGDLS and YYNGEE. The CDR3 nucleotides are TGTGCCAGCAGCGCCGGACCGGACAGATTGAACACTGAAGCTTTCTTT. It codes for CASSAGPDRLNTEAFF.

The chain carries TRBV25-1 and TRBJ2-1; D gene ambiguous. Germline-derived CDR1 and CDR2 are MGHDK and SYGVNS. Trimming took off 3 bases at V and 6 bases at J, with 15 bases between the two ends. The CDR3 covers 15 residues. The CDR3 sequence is CASSEKGRYGNEQFF. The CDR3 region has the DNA TGTGCCAGCAGTGAGAAGGGTAGATACGGCAATGAGCAGTTCTTC.

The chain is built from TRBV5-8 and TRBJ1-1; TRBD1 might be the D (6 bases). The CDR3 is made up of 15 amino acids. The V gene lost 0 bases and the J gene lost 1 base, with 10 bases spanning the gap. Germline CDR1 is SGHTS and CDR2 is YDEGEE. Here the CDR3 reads CASSLAGQSNTEAFF. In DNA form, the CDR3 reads TGTGCCAGCAGCTTGGCAGGACAGTCGAACACTGAAGCTTTCTTT.

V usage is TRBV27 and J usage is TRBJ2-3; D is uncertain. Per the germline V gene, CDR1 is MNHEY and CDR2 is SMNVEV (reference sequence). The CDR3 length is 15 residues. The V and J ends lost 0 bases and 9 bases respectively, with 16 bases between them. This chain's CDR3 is CASSLSDGRAGTQYF. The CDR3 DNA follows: TGTGCCAGCAGTTTATCGGATGGCAGAGCCGGCACGCAGTATTTT.

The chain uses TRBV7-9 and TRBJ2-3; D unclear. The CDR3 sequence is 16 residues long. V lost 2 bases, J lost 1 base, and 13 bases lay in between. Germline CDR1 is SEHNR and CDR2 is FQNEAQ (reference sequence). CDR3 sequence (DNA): TGTGCCAGCAGCTTAACTTGGGAAATGGGCACAGATACGCAGTATTTT. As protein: CASSLTWEMGTDTQYF. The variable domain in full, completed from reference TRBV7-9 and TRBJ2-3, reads DTGVSQNPRHKITKRGQNVTFRCDPISEHNRLYWYRQTLGQGPEFLTYFQNEAQLEKSRLLSDRFSAERPKGSFSTLEIQRTEQGDSAMYLCASSLTWEMGTDTQYFGPGTRLTVL.

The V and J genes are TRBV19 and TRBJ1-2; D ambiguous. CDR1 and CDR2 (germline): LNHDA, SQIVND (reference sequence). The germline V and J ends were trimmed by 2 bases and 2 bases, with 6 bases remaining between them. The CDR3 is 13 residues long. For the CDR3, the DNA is TGTGCCAGTAGTATATCCCAGAACTATGGCTACACCTTC. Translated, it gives CASSISQNYGYTF.

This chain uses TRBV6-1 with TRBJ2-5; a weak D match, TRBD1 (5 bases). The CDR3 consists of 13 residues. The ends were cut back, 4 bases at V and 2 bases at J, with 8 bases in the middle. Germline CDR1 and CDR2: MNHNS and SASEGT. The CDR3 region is CASSADMQETQYF. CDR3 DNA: TGTGCCAGCAGTGCGGACATGCAAGAGACCCAGTACTTC.